This entry concerns a single T cell receptor (beta chain). Its target is unknown. This specimen comes from a study of shared clonotypes between healthy human individuals. Overall study findings and caveats: There were few donors, and this limited the genetic and exposure-history diversity represented. Sharing of clonotypes among donors was expected to vary with sequencing depth.

The CDR3 loop spans 13 amino acids. Germline V gene lookup returns CDR1 LNHDA and CDR2 SQIVND (reference sequence). Unmatched junction bases numbered 8, after V lost 5 bases and J lost 9 bases. Positively selected for CCR7, the CD45RO-negative cells used as naive CD8 cells excluded terminally differentiated effector memory CD45RA+ cells. HIV-negative, healthy adults without recent acute infections or vaccinations were the donors. TCRdb keeps only in-frame clones here, not all; method: immunoSEQ multiplex PCR. The top ten hold roughly 1% of the sample, which has 1.5 million to 2.5 million clones, approximately 94% seen once.

The specimen was naive CD8+ T cells sorted from blood. This chain links TRBV19 with TRBJ2-7; 9 bases fit TRBD1. This TCR derives from a man younger than 30 in good health. The CDR3 protein is CASSFGTGLVQYF. The CDR3 bases are TGTGCCAGTAGTTTCGGGACAGGGTTGGTGCAGTACTTC.